Shown below are 10 T cell receptor beta chains from a single sample sequenced in a study of T cell responses to AZD1222 COVID-19 vaccine. Assay: immunoSEQ multiplex PCR; the TCRdb copy retains only in-frame clones and omits some. Among around 160,000 clones listed, 90% to 95% were seen once. The sample in question was peripheral blood, obtained 28 days after the second AZD1222 dose. The source of these receptors is an adult who received the AZD1222 COVID-19 vaccine.

CDR3 sequence (DNA): TGTGCCAGCTCACCCCACCTAATGAACACTGAAGCTTTCTTT. Its protein is CASSPHLMNTEAFF. This sequence joins TRBV18 and TRBJ1-1; D is ambiguous. Trimming took off 3 bases at V and 0 bases at J, with 8 bases between the two ends. CDR1 and CDR2 (germline): KGHSH, LQKENI. The CDR3 runs 14 residues.

CDR3 bases: TGTGCCAGCAGCCTCAGCAGGGCAGAAAGCTCCTACGAGCAGTACTTC. It specifies CASSLSRAESSYEQYF. The chain links TRBV11-3 to TRBJ2-7; D is perhaps TRBD1 (5 bases). Germline V gene lookup returns CDR1 SGHNT and CDR2 YENEEA. V lost 5 bases, J lost 0 bases, and 17 bases lay in between. The CDR3 has 16 residues.

The chain couples TRBV29-1 to TRBJ2-5; tentative D call: TRBD2 (5 bases). Germline V CDR1 and CDR2: SQVTM, ANQGSEA. Trimming left V 3 bases short and J 4 bases short, with 9 bases between. CDR3 size: 12 residues. The CDR3 reads CSVERAGETQYF. The CDR3 coding sequence is TGCAGCGTTGAGAGGGCGGGAGAGACCCAGTACTTC.

The chain combines TRBV9 with TRBJ1-4, with D possibly being TRBD1 (5 bases). The CDR3 totals 13 residues. Looked up from germline, CDR1 is SGDLS and CDR2 is YYNGEE. Trimming took off 3 bases at V and 7 bases at J, with 10 bases between the two ends. The CDR3 loop is CASSAPGTEKLFF. The CDR3 region has the DNA TGTGCCAGCAGCGCCCCCGGGACTGAAAAACTGTTTTTT. Complete variable domain (other parts from reference TRBV9 and TRBJ1-4): DSGVTQTPKHLITATGQRVTLRCSPRSGDLSVYWYQQSLDQGLQFLIQYYNGEERAKGNILERFSAQQFPDLHSELNLSSLELGDSALYFCASSAPGTEKLFFGSGTQLSVL.

This chain joins TRBV5-1 and TRBJ1-1; D uncertain. This CDR3 spans 14 amino acids. Germline V CDR1 and CDR2: SGHRS, YFSETQ. V was clipped by 1 base and J by 3 bases, with 10 bases between them. The CDR3 is CASSLNAGYTEAFF. In DNA form, the CDR3 reads TGCGCCAGCAGCTTGAACGCGGGCTACACTGAAGCTTTCTTT.

The genes are TRBV12-5 and TRBJ2-1; 11 positions agree with TRBD2. This CDR3 comprises 18 residues. Germline V gene sequence: CDR1 LGHNT, CDR2 FRNRAP. V shed 5 bases and J 12 bases; nucleotides not matched to a gene: 21. CDR3 coding DNA: TGTGCTAGTGGTGCCCCCGGGACTAGCGGCGGGAGGTGGGTTGGGCAGTTCTTC. Amino acid sequence: CASGAPGTSGGRWVGQFF.

Written as DNA, the CDR3 is TGTGCCAGCAGTTACGTTGGGACCCGAGGTGACTACACCTTC. Encoded protein: CASSYVGTRGDYTF. This rearrangement joins TRBV6-5 to TRBJ1-2, with a weak D call TRBD1 (5 bases). This CDR3 has 14 amino acids. Trimming left V 2 bases short and J 10 bases short, with 17 bases between. Per the germline V gene, CDR1 is MNHEY and CDR2 is SVGAGI.

V gene TRBV7-9 combines with J gene TRBJ1-6; no clear D. CDR3 length: 14 amino acids. Germline CDR1 reads SEHNR; CDR2 reads FQNEAQ (reference sequence). Trimming shortened V by 4 bases and J by 4 bases, and 8 bases separated the two germline ends. The CDR3 region is CASSWGPYNSPLHF. The DNA of the CDR3 is TGTGCCAGCAGCTGGGGTCCTTATAATTCACCCCTCCACTTT.

This sequence joins TRBV11-3 and TRBJ2-1; 10 positions agree with TRBD2. J lost 4 bases, V lost 4 bases, and 4 bases had no gene match. The CDR3 has 15 residues. In germline, CDR1 is SGHNT, CDR2 YENEEA. In DNA, the CDR3 is TGTGCCAGCAGCTCTAGCGGGAGAGCTTACAATGAGCAGTTCTTC. It translates to CASSSSGRAYNEQFF.

The V and J genes are TRBV27 and TRBJ2-7; D is unclear. Trimming removed 2 bases at V and 3 bases at J, with 11 bases between. There are 14 residues in the CDR3. The V gene's germline CDR1 is MNHEY and CDR2 SMNVEV (reference sequence). CDR3: CASSLALPSYEQYF. The DNA of the CDR3 is TGTGCCAGCAGTTTAGCGCTACCGAGCTACGAGCAGTACTTC.